Here is one TCR beta chain with its context. The CDR3 is made up of 13 amino acids. The germline V gene has CDR1 MNHEY and CDR2 SVGEGT. J was trimmed by 9 bases and V by 2 bases; bases with no gene match: 1. This record comes from a study of blood T cell repertoires in COVID-19. Across the study: From the United States, Italy and Spain came samples of acute and convalescent COVID-19.

The method was immunoSEQ multiplex PCR; TCRdb's version includes in-frame clones alone and lacks a portion of them. The sample comprises more than 200,000 clones, 70% to 90% of which are singletons, and under 2.5% rests with the top ten. The clonotype originates from a man aged 30 to 45 with active or convalescent COVID-19. The specimen sequenced was peripheral blood. The rearrangement joins TRBV6-2 or TRBV6-3 to TRBJ1-6; 7 nucleotides match TRBD1. CDR3 DNA: TGTGCCAGCAGTTACAGGGGGCTTTCACCCCTCCACTTT. Translation: CASSYRGLSPLHF.